The 5 T cell receptor beta chains listed next were all sequenced from one sample in a study of T cell changes during pregnancy in multiple sclerosis. The repertoire was sequenced with immunoSEQ multiplex PCR; TCRdb's copy has only in-frame clones and lacks some. The data contain about 39,000 clones, roughly 93% of them singletons. This material consisted of CD4+ T cells from peripheral blood mononuclear cells, taken after pregnancy. The receptors stem from a female donor with multiple sclerosis, enrolled in a pregnancy study.

This clone was found once. The V gene is TRBV6-5, the J gene TRBJ1-1, with TRBD1 identical over 11 bases. CDR3 length: 15 residues. Germline trimming cut 2 bases from V and 5 bases from J; bases unmatched to any gene: 4. From germline, CDR1 is MNHEY and CDR2 SVGAGI. The CDR3 region has the DNA TGTGCCAGCAGTTACCGGGGGACAGGGGGGACTGAAGCTTTCTTT. It encodes CASSYRGTGGTEAFF.

The chain couples TRBV11-2 to TRBJ2-3; 9 bases fit TRBD2. This CDR3 spans 17 amino acids. Trimming took 1 base from V and 0 from J; bases not matched to a gene: 5. Looked up from germline, CDR1 is SGHAT and CDR2 is FQNNGV. The CDR3 DNA follows: TGTGCCAGCAGCTTAGGCGGGACTAGCAAAAGCACAGATACGCAGTATTTT. Translated, it gives CASSLGGTSKSTDTQYF.

V is TRBV5-4 and J is TRBJ1-2; D call uncertain. There are 13 residues in the CDR3. Germline CDR1 reads SGHNT; CDR2 reads YYREEE (reference sequence). Trimming removed 0 bases at V and 6 bases at J, with 9 bases between. CDR3 DNA: TGTGCCAGCAGCTTGGGGCAGGTCAATGGCTACACCTTC. As protein: CASSLGQVNGYTF.

This clone appeared a single time. The V call is TRBV19, the J call TRBJ2-2, with D perhaps matching TRBD1 (6 bases). V was clipped by 4 bases and J by 6 bases, with 21 bases between them. The CDR3 has 17 amino acids. Germline V gives CDR1 LNHDA, CDR2 SQIVND (reference sequence). CDR3 residues: CASSRDFGTPGSGELFF. CDR3 bases: TGTGCCAGTAGTAGGGATTTCGGGACACCCGGTTCCGGGGAGCTGTTTTTT. The full variable domain, rest sourced from reference TRBV19 and TRBJ2-2, is DGGITQSPKYLFRKEGQNVTLSCEQNLNHDAMYWYRQDPGQGLRLIYYSQIVNDFQKGDIAEGYSVSREKKESFPLTVTSAQKNPTAFYLCASSRDFGTPGSGELFFGEGSRLTVL.

The chain recombines TRBV11-2 with TRBJ2-1; TRBD1 matches 9 bases. Unmatched junction bases numbered 10, after V lost 4 bases and J lost 6 bases. Germline CDR1 is SGHAT and CDR2 is FQNNGV. The CDR3 contains 16 residues. Here the CDR3 DNA reads TGTGCCAGCAGCTACCCTTGGGGGGACAGGGTCAATGAGCAGTTCTTC. Translation gives CASSYPWGDRVNEQFF. Variable domain in full (rest from reference TRBV11-2 and TRBJ2-1): EAGVAQSPRYKIIEKRQSVAFWCNPISGHATLYWYQQILGQGPKLLIQFQNNGVVDDSQLPKDRFSAERLKGVDSTLKIQPAKLEDSAVYLCASSYPWGDRVNEQFFGPGTRLTVL.